Reported below is one T cell receptor (beta chain). The data are from a study of blood T cell repertoires in COVID-19. Study summary: PBMCs, B-cell-depleted T cells, or T cells provided the cDNA or gDNA that made up the material.

Germline loops: CDR1 MNHEY, CDR2 SVGAGI. With 4 bases removed from V and 0 bases from J, the gap between germline ends came to 12 bases. This CDR3 is 15 amino acids long. Clones were sequenced by immunoSEQ multiplex PCR, and TCRdb holds only the in-frame ones, with some missing. This table holds approximately 66,000 clones, 89% found once. Sample: peripheral blood. The receptor comes from a man aged 55 to 70 with acute or convalescent COVID-19. The chain links TRBV6-5 to TRBJ1-1, with D possibly TRBD1 on 5 matching bases. The CDR3 bases are TGTGCCAGCAGTTTTAATGGACAAATGAACACTGAAGCTTTCTTT. Its translation is CASSFNGQMNTEAFF.